This T cell receptor (beta chain) was profiled in a study of T cell clonotyping in hematopoietic cell transplantation. General study findings and limits: CD4 and CD8 repertoire contributions could not be separated without sorting.

Points on this clone: Its target is not known.

Trimming stripped 0 bases from V and 6 bases from J, with 12 bases between. The germline gives CDR1 LNHDA, CDR2 SQIVND (reference sequence). The CDR3 consists of 14 residues. Data came from immunoSEQ multiplex PCR; TCRdb stores just in-frame clones and leaves some out. Found here are 13,000 or so clones, approximately 92% of them singletons; the top ten hold less than 9%. This sequence was found in a female patient in her 50s who had an allogeneic stem cell transplant from an unrelated donor, so the T cells may come from the graft donor. Some clones in this sample may be carry-over from other donors' samples. This chain links TRBV19 with TRBJ2-7; D is ambiguous. The sequencing here drew on PBMCs, taken 100 days after allogeneic stem cell transplant. The CDR3 here is CASSIDLGSFEQYF. For the CDR3, the DNA is TGTGCCAGTAGTATAGACCTCGGTTCTTTCGAGCAGTACTTC.